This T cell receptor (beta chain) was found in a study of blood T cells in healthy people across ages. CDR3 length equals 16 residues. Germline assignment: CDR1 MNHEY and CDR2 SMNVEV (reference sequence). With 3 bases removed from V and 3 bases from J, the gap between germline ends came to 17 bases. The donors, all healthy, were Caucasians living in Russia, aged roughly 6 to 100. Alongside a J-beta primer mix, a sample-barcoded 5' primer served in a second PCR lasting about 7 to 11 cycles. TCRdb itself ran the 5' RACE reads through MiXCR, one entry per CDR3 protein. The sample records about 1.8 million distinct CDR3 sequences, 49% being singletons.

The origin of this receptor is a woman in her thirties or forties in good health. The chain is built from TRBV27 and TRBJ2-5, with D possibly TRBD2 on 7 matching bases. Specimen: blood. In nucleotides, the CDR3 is TGTGCCAGCAGTTTGTGGGGGGGCGGACCAAAAGAGACCCAGTACTTC. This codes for CASSLWGGGPKETQYF.